These 21 T cell receptor beta chains originate from one sample sequenced in a study of identical twins. TCRdb processed the 5' RACE reads anew with MiXCR; each CDR3 protein has one entry. Of 400,000 or so distinct CDR3 sequences detected, approximately 8.7% appear once; the ten largest clones hold roughly 9%. The sample was naive T cells sorted from blood. Receptors originate from a woman aged 50 to 65 in good health.

This clonotype has just a few counts. The rearrangement joins TRBV6-1 to TRBJ1-5, with D uncertain. The germline V and J ends were trimmed by 5 bases and 0 bases, with 14 bases remaining between them. Germline lookup yields CDR1 MNHNS and CDR2 SASEGT. The CDR3 is 16 amino acids. CDR3 residues: CASSQWTDPSNQPQHF. In DNA, the CDR3 is TGTGCCAGCAGTCAGTGGACGGACCCTAGCAATCAGCCCCAGCATTTT.

This chain joins TRBV5-1 and TRBJ2-2; D unclear. The V gene's germline CDR1 is SGHRS and CDR2 YFSETQ. There are 16 residues in the CDR3. V was pared by 4 bases and J by 0 bases, with 13 bases between. Here the CDR3 DNA reads TGCGCCAGCAGCGTAAACACCAATACGAACACCGGGGAGCTGTTTTTT. Encoded protein: CASSVNTNTNTGELFF.

This chain uses TRBV12-3 or TRBV12-4 with TRBJ2-1; D is perhaps TRBD1 (6 bases). V lost 6 bases and J lost 6, with 24 bases in between. The CDR3 runs to 17 residues. CDR3 loop: CASRRPYRDLTPNEQFF. For the CDR3, the DNA is TGTGCCAGCAGAAGACCCTACAGGGACCTAACACCCAATGAGCAGTTCTTC.

This clonotype was observed many times. This chain connects TRBV21-1 to TRBJ2-3; the table names TRBD2, a call not compared with the DNA. TRBV21-1 is a known pseudogene. This CDR3 is built from 13 residues. CDR3 sequence (DNA): TGTGCCAGCAGCAAACGAGGGTGGGATACGCAGTATTTT. It specifies CASSKRGWDTQYF.

This chain joins TRBV7-2 and TRBJ2-4, with D tentatively TRBD1 or TRBD2 (5 bases each). Trimming took 5 bases from V and 9 from J, leaving 17 bases between them. Germline values: CDR1 SGHTA, CDR2 FQGNSA. The CDR3 extends over 14 amino acids. CDR3 bases: TGTGCCAGCAGCCCAGGGACCCCTGGGGGCATTCAGTACTTC. Encoded protein: CASSPGTPGGIQYF.

This clonotype was counted a few times. The CDR3 coding sequence is TGTGCCAGCAGCAGCACGCCCGGGACGTCTGGAAACACCATATATTTT. Amino acids: CASSSTPGTSGNTIYF. This chain joins TRBV3-1 and TRBJ1-3; D may be TRBD1 (5 bases). The CDR3 length is 16 residues. The germline V gene has CDR1 LGHDT and CDR2 YNNKEL (reference sequence). Trimming took 5 bases from V and 1 from J, leaving 15 bases between them.

The CDR3 spells CASRKGLAGYLFF. The CDR3 bases are TGTGCCAGCAGGAAGGGACTAGCCGGTTATCTGTTCTTC. This chain connects TRBV25-1 to TRBJ2-1; 9 bases map to TRBD2. The V gene end was trimmed by 6 bases and the J gene end by 15 bases; junction bases not matched to a gene: 12. CDR1 is MGHDK, CDR2 SYGVNS, per germline. There are 13 residues in the CDR3.

J is TRBJ2-2 and V is TRBV29-1; D is perhaps TRBD2 (6 bases). Germline values: CDR1 SQVTM, CDR2 ANQGSEA. CDR3 length: 14 residues. The V end was cut by 4 bases, the J end by 4 bases, with 13 bases between. CDR3 nucleotides: TGCAGCGTTGTCCGGCAGGGACTCACCGGGGAGCTGTTTTTT. Amino acid sequence: CSVVRQGLTGELFF.

This clonotype was detected only a few times. This chain connects TRBV7-9 to TRBJ2-1; TRBD2 matches at 9 bases. V was clipped by 2 bases and J by 7 bases; unmatched bases: 9. This CDR3 has 16 residues. Germline values: CDR1 SEHNR, CDR2 FQNEAQ (reference sequence). CDR3 region: CASSLSLLAGANEQFF. In DNA form, the CDR3 reads TGTGCCAGCAGCTTATCACTGTTAGCGGGAGCGAATGAGCAGTTCTTC.

This clonotype was observed at least ten times. The gene calls are TRBV18 and TRBJ2-5, with D unresolved. CDR3 size: 12 residues. Trimming cost V 0 bases and J 4 bases, with 3 bases left between them. Germline V lookup: CDR1 KGHSH, CDR2 LQKENI. The CDR3 nucleotides read TGTGCCAGCTCACCACCGATAGAGACCCAGTACTTC. Translation gives CASSPPIETQYF.

This clonotype was seen at least ten times. CDR3 region: CASRTSGTGELFF. CDR3 sequence (DNA): TGTGCCAGCAGGACTAGCGGCACCGGGGAGCTGTTTTTT. V usage is TRBV2 and J usage is TRBJ2-2, with TRBD2 matching over 9 bases. From germline, CDR1 is SNHLY and CDR2 FYNNEI. CDR3 size: 13 residues. V gave up 6 bases and J gave up 4 bases; unmatched junction bases: 0.

CDR3 in amino acids: CASLRSQSGRAGDTQYF. CDR3 nucleotide sequence: TGTGCCAGCTTACGCTCCCAAAGCGGGAGGGCCGGGGATACGCAGTATTTT. The chain has TRBV6-2 or TRBV6-3 and TRBJ2-3; 10 nucleotides agree with TRBD2. The V gene's germline CDR1 is MNHEY and CDR2 SVGEGT. Losses at the gene ends were 8 bases for V and 6 bases for J; bases not matched to a gene: 17. The CDR3 has 17 amino acids.

J is TRBJ1-1 and V is TRBV29-1; 9 positions match TRBD1. The CDR3 runs 12 residues. The V gene end was trimmed by 5 bases and the J gene end by 3 bases; junction bases not matched to a gene: 1. Germline CDR1 and CDR2: SQVTM and ANQGSEA. The CDR3 coding sequence is TGCAGCGTTAGGACAGGGGACACTGAAGCTTTCTTT. Protein sequence: CSVRTGDTEAFF.

This chain uses TRBV21-1 with TRBJ2-3; TRBD1, as called in the table, went unchecked against the DNA. TRBV21-1 is marked as a pseudogene. There are 17 residues in the CDR3. CDR3 nucleotides: TGTGCCAGCAGCAAGAGACAGGCCGTGGCGGGGGGAGATACGCAGTATTTT. This translates into CASSKRQAVAGGDTQYF.

As to this clonotype: No conserved phenylalanine or tryptophan ends this CDR3, so it is likely a read error. The rearrangement joins TRBV12-5 to TRBJ2-7, with TRBD2 as a possible D gene (5 bases). CDR1 and CDR2 (germline): LGHNT, FRNRAP. Trimming pared 6 bases from V and 2 bases from J, leaving 8 bases between. This CDR3 contains 12 residues. DNA for the CDR3: TGTGCTAGTGGCCCGGGAACCTACGAGCAGTACTTA. Protein product: CASGPGTYEQYL.

This chain uses TRBV12-3 or TRBV12-4 with TRBJ2-5; D unclear. The CDR3 covers 12 residues. Trimming took 8 bases from V and 3 from J, leaving 10 bases between them. The CDR3 loop reads CASGPPEETQYF. CDR3 nucleotides: TGTGCCAGCGGACCGCCCGAAGAGACCCAGTACTTC.

In this sample, this clonotype turned up a few times. Here the CDR3 reads CSARGQPASSDTQYF. The CDR3 region has the DNA TGCAGTGCTAGAGGTCAACCAGCTAGTTCAGATACGCAGTATTTT. The chain recombines TRBV20-1 with TRBJ2-3; unclear D gene. Germline CDR1 DFQATT, CDR2 SNEGSKA (reference sequence). The CDR3 spans 15 residues. V was shortened by 1 base and J by 4 bases, with 15 bases between the two germline ends.

This clonotype has a handful of counts. The V and J genes are TRBV14 and TRBJ2-7; a possible D gene is TRBD1 (5 bases). CDR3 length equals 13 residues. V dropped 2 bases and J dropped 5 bases, with 10 bases sitting between them. Germline-derived CDR1 and CDR2 are SGHDN and FVKESK. The CDR3 loop is CASSQFQGHEQYV. DNA for the CDR3: TGTGCCAGCAGCCAATTCCAGGGCCACGAGCAGTACGTC.

This clonotype has just a few counts. The chain carries TRBV18 and TRBJ2-3; the match to TRBD2 covers 11 bases. V trimming: 3 bases; J trimming: 5 bases; junction bases outside the gene matches: 7. This CDR3 contains 16 residues. Germline values: CDR1 KGHSH, CDR2 LQKENI. The CDR3 coding sequence is TGTGCCAGCTCACCGACTAGCGGGACCCCCGAAGATACGCAGTATTTT. Translating it yields CASSPTSGTPEDTQYF. Based on the CDR3 plus reference TRBV18 and TRBJ2-3, the full variable domain is NAGVMQNPRHLVRRRGQEARLRCSPMKGHSHVYWYRQLPEEGLKFMVYLQKENIIDESGMPKERFSAEFPKEGPSILRIQQVVRGDSAAYFCASSPTSGTPEDTQYFGPGTRLTVL.

This chain joins TRBV20-1 and TRBJ1-1, with D unclear. Looked up from germline, CDR1 is DFQATT and CDR2 is SNEGSKA (reference sequence). There are 15 residues in the CDR3. Trimming took off 3 bases at V and 3 bases at J, with 17 bases between the two ends. The CDR3 reads CSASGTRRLDTEAFF. The CDR3 DNA follows: TGCAGTGCTAGTGGCACCAGGAGATTGGACACTGAAGCTTTCTTT.

The V call is TRBV6-1, the J call TRBJ2-5, with D possibly called TRBD1 or TRBD2 (5 bases each). The CDR3 totals 13 residues. The V gene's germline CDR1 is MNHNS and CDR2 SASEGT. Trimming cost V 11 bases and J 5 bases, with 18 bases left between them. The CDR3: CAAKKRGSETQYF. The CDR3 coding sequence is TGTGCCGCTAAGAAACGGGGCTCGGAGACCCAGTACTTC.